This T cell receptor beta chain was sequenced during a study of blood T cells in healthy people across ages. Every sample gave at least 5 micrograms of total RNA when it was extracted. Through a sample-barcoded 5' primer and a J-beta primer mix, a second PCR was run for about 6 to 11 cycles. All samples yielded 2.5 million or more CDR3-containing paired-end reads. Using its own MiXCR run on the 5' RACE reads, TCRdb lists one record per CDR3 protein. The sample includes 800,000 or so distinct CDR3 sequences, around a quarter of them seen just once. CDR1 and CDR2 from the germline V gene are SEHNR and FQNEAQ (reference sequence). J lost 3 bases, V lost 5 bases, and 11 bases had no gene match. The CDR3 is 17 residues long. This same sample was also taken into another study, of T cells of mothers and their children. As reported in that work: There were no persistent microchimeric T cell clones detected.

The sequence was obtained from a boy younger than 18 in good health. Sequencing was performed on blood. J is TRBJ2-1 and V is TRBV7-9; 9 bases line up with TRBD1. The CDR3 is CASSESGGTGIYNEQFF. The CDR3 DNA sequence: TGTGCCAGCAGCGAATCCGGTGGGACAGGGATCTACAATGAGCAGTTCTTC.